This entry is about one TCR beta chain. What it binds is unknown. The entry originates in a study of shared clonotypes between healthy human individuals. General study results and limits: With a handful of donors compared, about 5% of naive CD4 clonotypes were shared.

Partitioning of CD4+ cells yielded a CD45RA+ naive subset and a CD45RA-negative memory subset. The germline CDR1 and CDR2 sequences are SNHLY and FYNNEI. V dropped 6 bases and J dropped 7; count of bases not matched to a gene: 8. This CDR3 comprises 14 residues. Clones were sequenced by immunoSEQ multiplex PCR, and TCRdb holds only the in-frame ones, with some missing. The sample holds roughly 1,500,000 clones, nearly 99% seen once. This rearrangement joins TRBV2 to TRBJ1-2, with 10 bases matching TRBD1. This TCR was sampled from a man younger than 40 in good health. Sequencing used naive CD4+ T cells sorted from blood. Subset reported: CD45RA+ positively selected. The CDR3 loop is CASRPGTGDGGYTF. CDR3 nucleotide sequence: TGTGCCAGCAGACCCGGGACAGGGGATGGTGGCTACACCTTC.